A selection of T cell receptor beta chains follows, all from one sample in a study of T-cell memory formation after mild COVID-19. TCRdb reanalysed the 5' RACE reads using MiXCR and keeps one entry per CDR3 protein. The sample holds under 600,000 distinct CDR3 sequences, roughly 22% seen once. Sequencing used PBMCs or a T cell subset sorted from them (not recorded which). The receptors originated from an adult woman who had mild COVID-19 (a few samples of this study predate the infection). Cell type and time point are not known. Both conserved end residues are part of each CDR3. The order of the fields is V gene, CDR3 length, clone size, J gene, D gene, CDR3 DNA, CDR3 protein. The D gene is left open where the match is weak. Size is omitted from some rows. Given values are once, few, many or a class for expanded clones.

V: TRBV25-1
length: 13
size: NA
J: TRBJ1-1
D: TRBD1
DNA: TGTGCCAGCAGGGAACAGGGGTACACTGAAGCTTTCTTT
CDR3: CASREQGYTEAFF

V: TRBV2
length: 12
size: NA
J: TRBJ2-7
D: NA
DNA: TGTGCCACACAAAGAGGACCCTCCGAGCAGTACTTC
CDR3: CATQRGPSEQYF

V: TRBV9
length: 12
size: NA
J: TRBJ2-7
D: NA
DNA: TGTGCCAGCAGCGTTAAGGGTGACGAGCAGTACTTC
CDR3: CASSVKGDEQYF

V: TRBV9
length: 17
size: few
J: TRBJ2-3
D: TRBD2
DNA: TGTGCCAGCAGCCCAGGCGGGACTAGCGGGGCGGGAGATACGCAGTATTTT
CDR3: CASSPGGTSGAGDTQYF

V: TRBV5-5
length: 14
size: few
J: TRBJ2-7
D: TRBD1
DNA: TGTGCCAGCGGACTCCGGGACAGGGTCCCCTTGCAGTACTTC
CDR3: CASGLRDRVPLQYF

V: TRBV7-9
length: 18
size: few
J: TRBJ1-1
D: NA
DNA: TGTGCCAGCAGCGCCGCTAGGGGGATACGGCTAGAGAACACTGAAGCTTTCTTT
CDR3: CASSAARGIRLENTEAFF

V: TRBV4-2
length: 19
size: NA
J: TRBJ1-6
D: NA
DNA: TGTGCCAGCAGCCAAGATTCGGAGAAACGCGGCTCCTATAATTCACCCCTCCACTTT
CDR3: CASSQDSEKRGSYNSPLHF

V: TRBV5-1
length: 12
size: NA
J: TRBJ1-2
D: TRBD1
DNA: TGCGCCAGCAGTAGGACAGGGGCTGGCTACACCTTC
CDR3: CASSRTGAGYTF

V: TRBV27
length: 14
size: NA
J: TRBJ2-7
D: TRBD1
DNA: TGTGCCAGCAGTTTCGGGACAGGCGCTGGAGAGCAGTACTTC
CDR3: CASSFGTGAGEQYF

V: TRBV12-3/TRBV12-4
length: 11
size: many
J: TRBJ2-1
D: NA
DNA: TGTGCCAGCAGTTCTTTAGATGAGCAGTTCTTC
CDR3: CASSSLDEQFF

V: TRBV14
length: 15
size: NA
J: TRBJ2-7
D: TRBD1
DNA: TGTGCCAGCAGCCAAGAACAGGGGGCGATCTACGAGCAGTACTTC
CDR3: CASSQEQGAIYEQYF

V: TRBV30
length: 12
size: NA
J: TRBJ2-5
D: NA
DNA: TGTGCCTGGAGGGGGCTGCAAGAGACCCAGTACTTC
CDR3: CAWRGLQETQYF

V: TRBV10-3
length: 13
size: NA
J: TRBJ1-4
D: NA
DNA: TGTGCCATCAAGGGAGGGACTAATGAAAAACTGTTTTTT
CDR3: CAIKGGTNEKLFF

V: TRBV2
length: 15
size: NA
J: TRBJ2-2
D: TRBD2
DNA: TGTGCCAGCAGGGGACTAGCGGGGAGAACCGGGGAGCTGTTTTTT
CDR3: CASRGLAGRTGELFF

V: TRBV20-1
length: 14
size: NA
J: TRBJ1-5
D: TRBD1
DNA: TGCAGTGCTAGTACCGGGACAGGGTATCAGCCCCAGCATTTT
CDR3: CSASTGTGYQPQHF

V: TRBV20-1
length: 14
size: few
J: TRBJ2-7
D: NA
DNA: TGCAGTGCTCCGCGAGCCCCACCGTTGTACGAGCAGTACTTC
CDR3: CSAPRAPPLYEQYF

V: TRBV5-4
length: 14
size: few
J: TRBJ2-7
D: TRBD2
DNA: TGTGCCAGCAGCATTAGCGCGGGAGCTTACGAGCAGTACTTC
CDR3: CASSISAGAYEQYF

V: TRBV6-2/TRBV6-3
length: 14
size: NA
J: TRBJ2-5
D: NA
DNA: TGTGCCAGCAGTTCGGGGGACCCACAAGAGACCCAGTACTTC
CDR3: CASSSGDPQETQYF

V: TRBV18
length: 16
size: NA
J: TRBJ1-2
D: TRBD1
DNA: TGTGCCAGCTCAACGGGACAGGGAGGAACTAACTATGGCTACACCTTC
CDR3: CASSTGQGGTNYGYTF

V: TRBV5-1
length: 13
size: few
J: TRBJ2-1
D: NA
DNA: TGCGCCAGCAAACCCTCGGAGGTCGATGAGCAGTTCTTC
CDR3: CASKPSEVDEQFF

V: TRBV29-1
length: 11
size: few
J: TRBJ2-7
D: NA
DNA: TGCAGCGTTGATACATCCTACGAGCAGTACTTC
CDR3: CSVDTSYEQYF

V: TRBV11-1
length: 16
size: few
J: TRBJ2-7
D: NA
DNA: TGTGCCAGCAGCTTAGGGGCAAGCCTATCCCCCTACGAGCAGTACTTC
CDR3: CASSLGASLSPYEQYF

V: TRBV11-3
length: 15
size: NA
J: TRBJ2-1
D: NA
DNA: TGTGCCAGCAGCGCAACACAGGGGACTTACAATGAGCAGTTCTTC
CDR3: CASSATQGTYNEQFF

V: TRBV12-3/TRBV12-4
length: 13
size: NA
J: TRBJ2-7
D: NA
DNA: TGTGCCAGCAGTATCCGGACTGGGGGAGAGCAGTACTTC
CDR3: CASSIRTGGEQYF

V: TRBV30
length: 14
size: few
J: TRBJ2-3
D: TRBD1
DNA: TGTGCCTGCCTCCCGGACAGGGGAACAGATACGCAGTATTTT
CDR3: CACLPDRGTDTQYF

V: TRBV4-1
length: 14
size: few
J: TRBJ2-7
D: NA
DNA: TGCGCCAGCAGCCAAGTTCCAGGCACCTACGAGCAGTACTTC
CDR3: CASSQVPGTYEQYF

V: TRBV12-3/TRBV12-4
length: 14
size: few
J: TRBJ1-5
D: NA
DNA: TGTGCCAGCAGCAAGAAAGGGGGCAATCAGCCCCAGCATTTT
CDR3: CASSKKGGNQPQHF